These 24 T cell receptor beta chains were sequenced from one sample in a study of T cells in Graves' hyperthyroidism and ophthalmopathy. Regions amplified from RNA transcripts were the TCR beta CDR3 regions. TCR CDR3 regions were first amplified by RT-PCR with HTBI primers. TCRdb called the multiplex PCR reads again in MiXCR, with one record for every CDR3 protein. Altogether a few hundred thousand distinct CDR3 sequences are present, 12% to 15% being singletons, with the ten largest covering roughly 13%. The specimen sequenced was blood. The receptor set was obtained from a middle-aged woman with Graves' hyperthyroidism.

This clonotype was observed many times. The CDR3 DNA is TGTGCCAGCAAGGCGTCCATGAACACTGAAGCTTTCTTT. This gives the protein CASKASMNTEAFF. The chain has TRBV3-1 and TRBJ1-1; D remains ambiguous. The CDR3 runs 13 residues. Germline V gives CDR1 LGHDT, CDR2 YNNKEL (reference sequence). V lost 7 bases and J lost 0, with 9 bases in between.

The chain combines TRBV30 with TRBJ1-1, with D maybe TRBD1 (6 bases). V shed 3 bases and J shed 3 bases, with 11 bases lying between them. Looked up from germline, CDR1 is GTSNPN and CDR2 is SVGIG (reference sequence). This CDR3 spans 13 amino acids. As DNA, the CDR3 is TGTGCCTGGAGCCGACAGGCTTACACTGAAGCTTTCTTT. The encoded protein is CAWSRQAYTEAFF.

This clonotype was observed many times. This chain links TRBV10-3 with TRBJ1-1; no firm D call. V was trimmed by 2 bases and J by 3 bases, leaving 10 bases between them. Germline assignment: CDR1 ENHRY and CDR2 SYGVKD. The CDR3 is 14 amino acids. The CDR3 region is CAISETPRDTEAFF. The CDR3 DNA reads TGTGCCATCAGTGAGACCCCGAGGGACACTGAAGCTTTCTTT.

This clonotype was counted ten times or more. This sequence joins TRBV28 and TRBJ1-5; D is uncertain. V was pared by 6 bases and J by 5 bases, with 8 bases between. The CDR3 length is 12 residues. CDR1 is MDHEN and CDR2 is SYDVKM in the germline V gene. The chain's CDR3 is CASSERDQPQHF. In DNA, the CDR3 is TGTGCCAGCAGCGAAAGGGATCAGCCCCAGCATTTT.

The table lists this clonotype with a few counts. The CDR3 protein is CASSQALTGLGTEAFF. DNA of the CDR3: TGTGCCAGCAGCCAAGCCCTAACAGGGTTGGGCACTGAAGCTTTCTTT. The V call is TRBV3-1, the J call TRBJ1-1; D may be TRBD1 (6 bases). The germline V gene encodes CDR1 LGHDT and CDR2 YNNKEL (reference sequence). Trimming removed 1 base from V and 4 bases from J, with 16 bases in between. The CDR3 is 16 amino acids.

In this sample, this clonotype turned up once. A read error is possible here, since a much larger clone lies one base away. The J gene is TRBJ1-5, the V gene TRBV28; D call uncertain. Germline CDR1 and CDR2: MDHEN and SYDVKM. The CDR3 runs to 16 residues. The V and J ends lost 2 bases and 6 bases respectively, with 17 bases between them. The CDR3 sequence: CASSLRVWVGFQPQHF. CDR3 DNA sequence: TGTGCCAGCAGTTTAAGGGTCTGGGTGGGTTTTCAGCCCCAGCATTTT.

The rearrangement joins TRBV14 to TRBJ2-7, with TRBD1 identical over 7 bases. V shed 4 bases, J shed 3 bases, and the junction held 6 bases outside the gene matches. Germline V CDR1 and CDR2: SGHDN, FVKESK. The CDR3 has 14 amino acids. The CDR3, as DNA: TGTGCCAGCAGCCCTAGGGGACAGAACTACGAGCAGTACTTC. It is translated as CASSPRGQNYEQYF.

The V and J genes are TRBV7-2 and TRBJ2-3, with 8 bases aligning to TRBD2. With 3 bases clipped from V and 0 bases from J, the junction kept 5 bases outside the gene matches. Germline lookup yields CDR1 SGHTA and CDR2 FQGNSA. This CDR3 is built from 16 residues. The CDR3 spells CASSLLAGLSTDTQYF. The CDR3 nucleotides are TGTGCCAGCAGCTTGTTAGCGGGGCTTAGCACAGATACGCAGTATTTT.

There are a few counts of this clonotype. CDR3 DNA: TGCAGTGCTAGAGGCGAGGGGGACGAGCAGTACTTC. Its protein is CSARGEGDEQYF. The chain links TRBV20-1 to TRBJ2-7, with D tentatively TRBD1 (6 bases). The CDR3 totals 12 residues. Trimming removed 1 base at V and 5 bases at J, with 9 bases between. From germline, CDR1 is DFQATT and CDR2 SNEGSKA (reference sequence).

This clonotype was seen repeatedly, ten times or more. The CDR3 protein is CATSEDGLAGDTQYF. The CDR3 DNA reads as TGTGCCACCAGTGAAGACGGACTAGCGGGAGATACGCAGTATTTT. The V call is TRBV24-1, the J call TRBJ2-3; 11 nucleotides agree with TRBD2. Germline CDR1 is KGHDR and CDR2 is SFDVKD. Trimming removed 4 bases from V and 5 bases from J; junction bases left unmatched: 4. CDR3 length: 15 residues.

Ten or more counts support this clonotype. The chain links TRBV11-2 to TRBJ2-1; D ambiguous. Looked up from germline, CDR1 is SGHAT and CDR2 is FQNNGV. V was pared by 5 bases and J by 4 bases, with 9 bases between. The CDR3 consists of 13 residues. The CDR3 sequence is CASSPASYNEQFF. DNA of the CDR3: TGTGCCAGCAGCCCCGCCTCTTACAATGAGCAGTTCTTC.

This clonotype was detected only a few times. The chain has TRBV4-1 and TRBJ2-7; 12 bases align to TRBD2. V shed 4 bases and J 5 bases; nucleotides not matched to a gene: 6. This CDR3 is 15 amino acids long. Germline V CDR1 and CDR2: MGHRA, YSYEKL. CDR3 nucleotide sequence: TGCGCCAGCAGCCGAGGGACTAGCGGGTCTAACGAGCAGTACTTC. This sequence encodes CASSRGTSGSNEQYF.

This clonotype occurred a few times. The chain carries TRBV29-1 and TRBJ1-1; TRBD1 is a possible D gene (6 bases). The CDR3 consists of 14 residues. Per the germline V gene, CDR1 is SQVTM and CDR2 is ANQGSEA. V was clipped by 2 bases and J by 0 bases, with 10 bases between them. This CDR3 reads CSVEPDRLNTEAFF. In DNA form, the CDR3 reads TGCAGCGTTGAACCGGACAGATTGAACACTGAAGCTTTCTTT.

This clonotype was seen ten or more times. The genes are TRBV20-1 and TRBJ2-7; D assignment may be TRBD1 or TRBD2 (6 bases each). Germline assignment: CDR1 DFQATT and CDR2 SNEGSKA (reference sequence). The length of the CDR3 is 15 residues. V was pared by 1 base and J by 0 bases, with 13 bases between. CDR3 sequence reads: CSARGQEGFSYEQYF. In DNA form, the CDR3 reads TGCAGTGCTAGAGGACAGGAGGGATTCTCCTACGAGCAGTACTTC.

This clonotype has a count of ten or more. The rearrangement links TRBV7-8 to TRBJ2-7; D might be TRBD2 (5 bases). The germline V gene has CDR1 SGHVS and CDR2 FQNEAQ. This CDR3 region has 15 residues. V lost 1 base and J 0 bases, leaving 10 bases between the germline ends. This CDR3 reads CASSLEFDYSYEQYF. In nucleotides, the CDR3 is TGTGCCAGCAGCTTAGAGTTTGACTACTCCTACGAGCAGTACTTC.

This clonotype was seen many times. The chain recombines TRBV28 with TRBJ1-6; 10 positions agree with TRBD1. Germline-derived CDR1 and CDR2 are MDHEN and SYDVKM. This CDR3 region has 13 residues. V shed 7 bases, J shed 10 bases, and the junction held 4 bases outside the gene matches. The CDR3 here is CASIGQGGSPLHF. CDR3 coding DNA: TGTGCCAGCATTGGACAGGGGGGATCACCCCTCCACTTT.

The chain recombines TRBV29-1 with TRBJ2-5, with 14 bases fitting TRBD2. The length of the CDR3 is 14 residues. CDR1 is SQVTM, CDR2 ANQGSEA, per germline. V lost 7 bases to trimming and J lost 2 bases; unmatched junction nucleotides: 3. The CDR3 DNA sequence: TGCAGCGCTTGGACTAGCGGGAGGCAAGAGACCCAGTACTTC. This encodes CSAWTSGRQETQYF.

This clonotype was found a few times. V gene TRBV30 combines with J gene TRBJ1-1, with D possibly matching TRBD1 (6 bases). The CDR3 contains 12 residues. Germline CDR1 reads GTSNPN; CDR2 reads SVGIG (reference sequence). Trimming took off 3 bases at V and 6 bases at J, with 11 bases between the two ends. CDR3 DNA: TGTGCCTGGAGCCTCCAGGGGTCTGAAGCTTTCTTT. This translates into CAWSLQGSEAFF.

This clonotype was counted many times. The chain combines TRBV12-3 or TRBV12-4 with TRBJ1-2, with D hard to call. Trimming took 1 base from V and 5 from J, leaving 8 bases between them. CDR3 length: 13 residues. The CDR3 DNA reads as TGTGCCAGCAGTTTAGACGGAAAATATGGCTACACCTTC. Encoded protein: CASSLDGKYGYTF.

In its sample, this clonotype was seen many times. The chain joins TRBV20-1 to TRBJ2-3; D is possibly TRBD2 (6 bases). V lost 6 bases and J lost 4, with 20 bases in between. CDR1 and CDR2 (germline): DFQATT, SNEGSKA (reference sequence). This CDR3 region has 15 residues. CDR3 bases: TGCAGTGCGTATGAGGTGACGGGAGTCTCAGATACGCAGTATTTT. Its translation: CSAYEVTGVSDTQYF.

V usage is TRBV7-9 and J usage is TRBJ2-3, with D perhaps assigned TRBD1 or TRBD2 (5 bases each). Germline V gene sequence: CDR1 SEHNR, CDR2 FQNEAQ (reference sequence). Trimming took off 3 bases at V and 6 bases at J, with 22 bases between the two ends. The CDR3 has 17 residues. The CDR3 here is CASSFEGRAGARDTQYF. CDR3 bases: TGTGCCAGCAGCTTCGAGGGAAGGGCCGGGGCACGGGATACGCAGTATTTT.

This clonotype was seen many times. CDR3 in amino acids: CASRDRDFNEQFF. The CDR3 DNA is TGTGCCAGCCGGGACAGGGATTTCAATGAGCAGTTCTTC. V usage is TRBV12-3 or TRBV12-4 and J usage is TRBJ2-1, with 9 bases identical to TRBD1. V gave up 8 bases and J gave up 6 bases; unmatched junction bases: 5. CDR3 length: 13 residues.

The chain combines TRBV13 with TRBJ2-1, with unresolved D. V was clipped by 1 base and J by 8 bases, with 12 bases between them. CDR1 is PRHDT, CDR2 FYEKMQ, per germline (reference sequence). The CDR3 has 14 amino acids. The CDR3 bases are TGTGCCAGCAGCTTAGTTAGTAGCATCGATGAGCAGTTCTTC. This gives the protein CASSLVSSIDEQFF.

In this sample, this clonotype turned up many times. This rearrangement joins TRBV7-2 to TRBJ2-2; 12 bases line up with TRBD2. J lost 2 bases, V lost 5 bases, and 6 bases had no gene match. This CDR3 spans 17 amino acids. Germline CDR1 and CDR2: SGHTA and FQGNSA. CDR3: CASSPGTSGFNTGELFF. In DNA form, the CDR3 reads TGTGCCAGCAGCCCCGGGACTAGCGGGTTTAACACCGGGGAGCTGTTTTTT.